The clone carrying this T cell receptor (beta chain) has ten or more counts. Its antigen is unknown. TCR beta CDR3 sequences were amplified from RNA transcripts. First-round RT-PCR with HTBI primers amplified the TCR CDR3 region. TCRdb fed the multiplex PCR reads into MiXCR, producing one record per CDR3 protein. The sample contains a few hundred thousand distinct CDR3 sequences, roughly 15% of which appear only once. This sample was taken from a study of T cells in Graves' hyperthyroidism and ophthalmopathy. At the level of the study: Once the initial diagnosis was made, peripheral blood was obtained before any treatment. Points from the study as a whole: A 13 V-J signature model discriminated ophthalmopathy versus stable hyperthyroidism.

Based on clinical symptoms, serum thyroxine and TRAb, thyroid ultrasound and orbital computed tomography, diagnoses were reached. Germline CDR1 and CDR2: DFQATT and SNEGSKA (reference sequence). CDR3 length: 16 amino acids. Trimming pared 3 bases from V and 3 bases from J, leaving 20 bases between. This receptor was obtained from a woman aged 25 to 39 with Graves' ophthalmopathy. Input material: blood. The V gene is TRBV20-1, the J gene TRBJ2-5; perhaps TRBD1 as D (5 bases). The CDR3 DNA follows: TGCAGTGCTAGCGTTCTAGGGGTTTACGTCGAAGAGACCCAGTACTTC. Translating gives CSASVLGVYVEETQYF.